Shown below are 5 T cell receptor beta chains from a single sample sequenced in a study of blood T cells in healthy people across ages (dated by TCRdb to the mid-2010s). The method was 5' RACE. The instrument given in TCRdb is Illumina HiSeq 2500. A second roughly 6 to 11 cycle PCR used a sample-barcoded 5' primer and a J-beta primer mix. Through fastp at Q25 and MiXCR, TCRdb rebuilt clones from the public reads, retaining in-frame beta chains. Rows matching on CDR3 protein sequence are summarized as one entry with the most common DNA and genes. This sample is represented by some 370,000 distinct CDR3 sequences; 45% to 60% of them were singletons. The ten largest clones take up around 50% of the sample. Specimen: blood. Receptors originate from a man aged 55 to 70 in good health.

The chain recombines TRBV5-1 with TRBJ2-3, with D possibly called TRBD1 or TRBD2 (5 bases each). The V gene lost 4 bases and the J gene lost 4 bases, with 13 bases spanning the gap. The CDR3 covers 14 residues. Germline V CDR1 and CDR2: SGHRS, YFSETQ. CDR3 in amino acids: CASSPGTASDTQYF. The CDR3 coding sequence is TGCGCCAGCAGCCCAGGGACGGCGTCAGATACGCAGTATTTT.

A few counts support this clonotype. V usage is TRBV10-3 and J usage is TRBJ1-4; D is ambiguous. V was trimmed by 2 bases and J by 8 bases, leaving 12 bases between them. This CDR3 region has 14 residues. Germline V lookup: CDR1 ENHRY, CDR2 SYGVKD. This CDR3 reads CAISEEGRWEKLFF. The CDR3 coding sequence is TGTGCCATCAGTGAGGAGGGAAGGTGGGAAAAACTGTTTTTT.

A note on this clonotype: A junction boundary mismatches the germline segment, possibly from a read error. This chain connects TRBV10-3 to TRBJ2-4; 9 bases line up with TRBD1. CDR1 is ENHRY and CDR2 is SYGVKD in the germline V gene. CDR3 length: 15 residues. The CDR3 DNA reads as TGTGCCATCAGTGAGCCGGGACAGGGATCTAGGGAGCAGCACTTC. Translation: CAISEPGQGSREQHF.

This clonotype was picked up a small number of times. In nucleotides, the CDR3 is TGTGCCGTTTCTCATGGCGGGTTACAGGGGTCTCTAAGCACAGATACGCAGTATTTT. The encoded protein is CAVSHGGLQGSLSTDTQYF. The chain carries TRBV11-1 and TRBJ2-3, with 7 bases matching TRBD1. Germline V gives CDR1 SGHAT, CDR2 FQDESV (reference sequence). The CDR3 consists of 19 residues. V lost 11 bases and J lost 0; bases outside the gene matches: 23.

V gene TRBV10-3 combines with J gene TRBJ2-4; maybe TRBD1 (6 bases). The J call could be wrong; TRBJ2-7 is a better fit for the DNA end. Per the germline V gene, CDR1 is ENHRY and CDR2 is SYGVKD. The CDR3 loop spans 15 amino acids. The CDR3 region is CAISESQGQPYEQYF. CDR3 DNA: TGTGCCATCAGTGAGTCGCAGGGACAACCCTACGAGCAGTACTTC.